This T cell receptor (beta chain) was retrieved from a study of regulatory T cells in long-lasting Graves disease. There are 15 residues in the CDR3. Germline V gene lookup returns CDR1 SEHNR and CDR2 FQNEAQ (reference sequence). V lost 5 bases and J lost 11, with 24 bases in between. Time point specified: newly diagnosed GD, antithyroid drugs for less than 3 months. PBMCs were the source of the RNA used for TCR sequencing. The authors drew patients from an endocrinology department in Xi'an, China. Building the TCR beta libraries relied on iRepertoire HTBI primers, and CDR3 regions underwent Arm-PCR. TCRdb re-derived calls from the multiplex PCR reads in MiXCR, one entry per CDR3 protein. The table has approximately 480,000 distinct CDR3 sequences, around 16% seen once; the top ten hold 9% to 15%. Study-wide points: Persistent Graves' patients showed less TCR diversity than newly diagnosed patients showed. Samples came from peripheral blood alone, without thyroid tissue.

This clonotype has only a few counts. What it binds is unknown. These sequences were also reported in another study, on T cells in Graves' hyperthyroidism and ophthalmopathy. That work adds: A 13 V-J signature model discriminated ophthalmopathy versus stable hyperthyroidism.

The rearrangement uses TRBV7-9 and TRBJ1-1; D perhaps matches TRBD1 (6 bases). The sample was peripheral blood mononuclear cells (PBMCs), taken at new diagnosis, from a patient treated with antithyroid drugs. The receptor was derived from a man between 40 and 49 years old with Graves disease. The CDR3 loop is CASSPTSRTDIPAFF. Here the CDR3 DNA reads TGTGCCAGCAGCCCTACATCCCGGACAGACATCCCCGCTTTCTTT.